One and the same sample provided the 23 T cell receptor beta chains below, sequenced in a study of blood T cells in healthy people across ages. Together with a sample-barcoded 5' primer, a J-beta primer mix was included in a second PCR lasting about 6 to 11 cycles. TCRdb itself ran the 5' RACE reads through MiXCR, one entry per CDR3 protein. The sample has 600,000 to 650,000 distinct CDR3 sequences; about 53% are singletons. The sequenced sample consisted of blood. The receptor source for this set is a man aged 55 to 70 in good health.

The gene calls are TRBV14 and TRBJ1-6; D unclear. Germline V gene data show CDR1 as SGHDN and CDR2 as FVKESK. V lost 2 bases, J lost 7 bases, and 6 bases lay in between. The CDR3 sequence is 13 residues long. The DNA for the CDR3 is TGTGCCAGCAGCCAACGGGTGAATTCACCCCTCCACTTT. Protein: CASSQRVNSPLHF.

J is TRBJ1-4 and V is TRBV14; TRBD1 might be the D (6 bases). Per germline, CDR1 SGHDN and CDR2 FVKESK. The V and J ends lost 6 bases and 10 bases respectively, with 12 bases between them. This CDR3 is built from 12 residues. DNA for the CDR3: TGTGCCAGCAGAACAGGGTTCGGAAAACTGTTTTTT. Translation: CASRTGFGKLFF.

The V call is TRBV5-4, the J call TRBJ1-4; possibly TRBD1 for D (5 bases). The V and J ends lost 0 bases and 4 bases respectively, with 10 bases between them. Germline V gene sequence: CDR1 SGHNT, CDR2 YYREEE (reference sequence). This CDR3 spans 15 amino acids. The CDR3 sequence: CASSLAGNYNEKLFF. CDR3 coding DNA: TGTGCCAGCAGCTTGGCAGGGAACTATAATGAAAAACTGTTTTTT.

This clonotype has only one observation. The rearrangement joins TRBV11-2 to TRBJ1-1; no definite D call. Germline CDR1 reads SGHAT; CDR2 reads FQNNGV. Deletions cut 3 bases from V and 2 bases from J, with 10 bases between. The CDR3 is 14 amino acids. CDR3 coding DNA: TGTGCCAGCAGCTTGACCAGGACCAACACTGAAGCTTTCTTT. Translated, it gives CASSLTRTNTEAFF.

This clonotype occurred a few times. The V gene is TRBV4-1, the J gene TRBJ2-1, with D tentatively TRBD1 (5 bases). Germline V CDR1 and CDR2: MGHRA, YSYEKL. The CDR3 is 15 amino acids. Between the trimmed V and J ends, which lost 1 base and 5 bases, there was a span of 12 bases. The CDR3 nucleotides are TGCGCCAGCAGCCAAGTATCGACAGCGAACAATGAGCAGTTCTTC. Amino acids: CASSQVSTANNEQFF.

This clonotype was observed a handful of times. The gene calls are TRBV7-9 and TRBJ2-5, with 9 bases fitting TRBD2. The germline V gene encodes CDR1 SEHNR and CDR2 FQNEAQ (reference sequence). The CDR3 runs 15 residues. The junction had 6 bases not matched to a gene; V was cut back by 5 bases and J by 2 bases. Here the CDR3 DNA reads TGTGCCAGCAGCAGAGCGGGGGGAATACAAGAGACCCAGTACTTC. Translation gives CASSRAGGIQETQYF.

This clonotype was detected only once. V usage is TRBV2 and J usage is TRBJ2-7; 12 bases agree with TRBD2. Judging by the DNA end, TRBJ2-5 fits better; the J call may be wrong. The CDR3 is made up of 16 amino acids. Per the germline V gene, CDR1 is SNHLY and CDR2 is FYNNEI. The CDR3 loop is CASRRLAGATGETQYF. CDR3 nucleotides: TGTGCCAGCAGAAGACTAGCGGGGGCTACCGGAGAGACCCAGTACTTC.

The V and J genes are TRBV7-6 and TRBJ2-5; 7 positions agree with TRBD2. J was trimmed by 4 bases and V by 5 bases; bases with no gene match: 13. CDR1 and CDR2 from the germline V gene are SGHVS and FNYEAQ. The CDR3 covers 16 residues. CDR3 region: CASSPMGGLRGETQYF. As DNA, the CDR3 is TGTGCCAGCAGCCCTATGGGGGGACTACGAGGAGAGACCCAGTACTTC.

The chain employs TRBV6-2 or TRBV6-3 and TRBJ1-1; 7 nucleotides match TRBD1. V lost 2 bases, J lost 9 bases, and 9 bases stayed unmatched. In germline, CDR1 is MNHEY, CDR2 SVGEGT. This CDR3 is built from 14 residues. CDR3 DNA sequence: TGTGCCAGCAGTTACCCAGGGGGTGGTACTAAAGCTTTCTTT. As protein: CASSYPGGGTKAFF.

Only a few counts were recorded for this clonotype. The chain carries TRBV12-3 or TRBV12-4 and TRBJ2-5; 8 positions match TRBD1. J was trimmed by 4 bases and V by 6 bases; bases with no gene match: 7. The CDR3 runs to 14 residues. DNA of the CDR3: TGTGCCAGCAGCTTGGACAGGGTTTTAGAGACCCAGTACTTC. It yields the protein CASSLDRVLETQYF.

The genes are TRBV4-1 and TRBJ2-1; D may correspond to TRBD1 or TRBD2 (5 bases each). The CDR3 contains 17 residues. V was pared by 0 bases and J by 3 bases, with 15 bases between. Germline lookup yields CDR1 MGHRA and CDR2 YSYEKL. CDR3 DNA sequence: TGCGCCAGCAGCCAAGAAGGAGGACACCGGAGCTACAATGAGCAGTTCTTC. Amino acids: CASSQEGGHRSYNEQFF.

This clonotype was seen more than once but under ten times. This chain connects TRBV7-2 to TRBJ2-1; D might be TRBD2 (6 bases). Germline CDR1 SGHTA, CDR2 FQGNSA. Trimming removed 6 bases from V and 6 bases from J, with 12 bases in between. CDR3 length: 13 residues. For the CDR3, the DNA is TGTGCCAGCAGAGCGGACTACTTCAATGAGCAGTTCTTC. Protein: CASRADYFNEQFF.

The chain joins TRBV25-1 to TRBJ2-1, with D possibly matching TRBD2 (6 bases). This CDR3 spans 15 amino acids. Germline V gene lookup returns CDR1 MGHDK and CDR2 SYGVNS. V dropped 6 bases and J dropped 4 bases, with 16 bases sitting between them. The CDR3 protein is CASSLGGFGYNEQFF. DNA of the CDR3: TGTGCCAGCAGCCTAGGAGGGTTTGGGTACAATGAGCAGTTCTTC.

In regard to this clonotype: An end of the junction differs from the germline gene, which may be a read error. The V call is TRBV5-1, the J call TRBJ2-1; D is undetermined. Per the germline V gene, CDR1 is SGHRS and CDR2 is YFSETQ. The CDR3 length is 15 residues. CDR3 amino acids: CASSLASGQTNGQFF. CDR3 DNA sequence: TGCGCCAGCAGCTTGGCGAGTGGGCAGACCAATGGGCAGTTCTTC. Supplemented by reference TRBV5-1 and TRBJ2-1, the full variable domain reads KAGVTQTPRYLIKTRGQQVTLSCSPISGHRSVSWYQQTPGQGLQFLFEYFSETQRNKGNFPGRFSGRQFSNSRSEMNVSTLELGDSALYLCASSLASGQTNGQFFGPGTRLTVL.

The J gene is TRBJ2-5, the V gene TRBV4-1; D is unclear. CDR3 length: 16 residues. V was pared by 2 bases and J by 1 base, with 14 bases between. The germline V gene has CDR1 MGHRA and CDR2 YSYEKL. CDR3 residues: CASSQPVPTGQETQYF. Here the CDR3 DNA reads TGCGCCAGCAGCCAACCCGTCCCTACTGGCCAAGAGACCCAGTACTTC.

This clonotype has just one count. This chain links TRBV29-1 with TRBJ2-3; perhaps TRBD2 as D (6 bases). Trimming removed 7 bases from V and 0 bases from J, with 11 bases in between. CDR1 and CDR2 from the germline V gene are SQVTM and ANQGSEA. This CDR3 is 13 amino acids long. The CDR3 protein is CSGGEASTDTQYF. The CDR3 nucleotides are TGCAGCGGGGGGGAGGCTAGCACAGATACGCAGTATTTT.

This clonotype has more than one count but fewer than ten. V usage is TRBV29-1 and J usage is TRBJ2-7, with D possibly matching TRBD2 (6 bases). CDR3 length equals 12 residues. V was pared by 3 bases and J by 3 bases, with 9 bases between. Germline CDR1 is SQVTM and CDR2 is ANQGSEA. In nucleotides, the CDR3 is TGCAGCGTTGATGGGGGAGGCTACGAGCAGTACTTC. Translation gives CSVDGGGYEQYF.

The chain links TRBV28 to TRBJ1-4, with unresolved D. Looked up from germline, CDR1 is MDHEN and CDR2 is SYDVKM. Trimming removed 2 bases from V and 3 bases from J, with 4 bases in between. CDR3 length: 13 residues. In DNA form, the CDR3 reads TGTGCCAGCAGTTTACCGGCTAATGAAAAACTGTTTTTT. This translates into CASSLPANEKLFF.

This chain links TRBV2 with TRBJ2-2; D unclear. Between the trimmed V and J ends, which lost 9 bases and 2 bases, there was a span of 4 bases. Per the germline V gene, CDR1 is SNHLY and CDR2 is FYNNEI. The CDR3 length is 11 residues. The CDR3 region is CARRNTGELFF. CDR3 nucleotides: TGTGCCAGGAGAAACACCGGGGAGCTGTTTTTT.

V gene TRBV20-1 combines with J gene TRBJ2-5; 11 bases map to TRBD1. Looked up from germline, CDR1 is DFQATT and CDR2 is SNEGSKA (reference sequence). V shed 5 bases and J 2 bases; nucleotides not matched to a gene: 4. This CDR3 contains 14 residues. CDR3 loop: CSASGTGGQETQYF. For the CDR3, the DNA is TGCAGTGCTTCCGGGACAGGGGGACAAGAGACCCAGTACTTC.

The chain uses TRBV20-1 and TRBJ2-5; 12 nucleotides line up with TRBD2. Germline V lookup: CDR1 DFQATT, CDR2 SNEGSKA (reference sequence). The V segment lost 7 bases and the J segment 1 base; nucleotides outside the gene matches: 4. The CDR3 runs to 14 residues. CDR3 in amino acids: CSGGTSGLQETQYF. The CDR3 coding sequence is TGCAGTGGAGGGACTAGCGGGCTCCAAGAGACCCAGTACTTC.

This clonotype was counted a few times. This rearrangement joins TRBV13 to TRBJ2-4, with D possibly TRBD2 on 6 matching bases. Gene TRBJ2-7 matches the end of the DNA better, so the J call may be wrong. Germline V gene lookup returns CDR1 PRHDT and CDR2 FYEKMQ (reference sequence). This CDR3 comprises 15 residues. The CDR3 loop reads CASSLYPGGVYEQYF. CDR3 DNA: TGTGCCAGCAGCCTATATCCCGGGGGAGTCTACGAGCAGTACTTC.

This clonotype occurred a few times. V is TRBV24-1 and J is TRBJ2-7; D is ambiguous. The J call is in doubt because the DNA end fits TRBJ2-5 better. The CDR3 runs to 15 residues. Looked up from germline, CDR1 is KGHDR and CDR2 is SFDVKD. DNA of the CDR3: TGTGCCACCAGTGGTTCTGGGCCCCTCAGTGTGACCCAGTACTTC. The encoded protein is CATSGSGPLSVTQYF.